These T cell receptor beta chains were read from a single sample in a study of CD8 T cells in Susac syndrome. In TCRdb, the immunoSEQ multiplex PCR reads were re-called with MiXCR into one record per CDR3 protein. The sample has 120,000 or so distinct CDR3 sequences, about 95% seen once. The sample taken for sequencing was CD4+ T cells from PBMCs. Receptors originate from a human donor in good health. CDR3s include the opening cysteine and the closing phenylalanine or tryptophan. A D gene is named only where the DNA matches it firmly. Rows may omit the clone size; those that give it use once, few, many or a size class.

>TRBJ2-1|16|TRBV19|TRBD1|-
CASSMSGTDPYNEQFF
TGTGCCAGTAGTATGTCCGGGACAGACCCCTACAATGAGCAGTTCTTC
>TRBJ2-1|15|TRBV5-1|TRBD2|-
CASIMSVAGVNEQFF
TGCGCCAGCATCATGAGCGTGGCGGGAGTCAATGAGCAGTTCTTC
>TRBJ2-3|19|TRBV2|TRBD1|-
CASSHTRNPSGQETDTQYF
TGTGCCAGCAGTCACACTCGAAACCCGTCCGGACAGGAGACAGATACGCAGTATTTT
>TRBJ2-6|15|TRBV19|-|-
CASISLFSGANVLTF
TGTGCCAGTATTAGCCTGTTCTCTGGGGCCAACGTCCTGACTTTC
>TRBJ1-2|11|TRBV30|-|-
CAWGSNYGYTF
TGTGCCTGGGGTAGTAACTATGGCTACACCTTC
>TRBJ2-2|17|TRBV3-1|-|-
CASSRTNGRVSTGELFF
TGTGCCAGCAGCCGGACCAACGGTCGGGTGAGCACCGGGGAGCTGTTTTTT
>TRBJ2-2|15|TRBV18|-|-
CASSLPGQNTGELFF
TGTGCCAGCTCACTTCCGGGACAGAACACCGGGGAGCTGTTTTTT
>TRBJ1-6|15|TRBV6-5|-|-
CATTQTSIYNSPLHF
TGTGCCACCACCCAAACCAGTATCTATAATTCACCCCTCCACTTT
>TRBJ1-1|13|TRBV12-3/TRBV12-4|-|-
CASRSTGNTEAFF
TGTGCCAGCAGGTCCACAGGTAACACTGAAGCTTTCTTT
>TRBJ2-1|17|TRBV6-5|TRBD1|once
CASSYRTGTGDDNEQFF
TGTGCCAGCAGTTACCGAACCGGGACAGGGGATGACAATGAGCAGTTCTTC
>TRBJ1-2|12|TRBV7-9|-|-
CASSIGQYGYTF
TGTGCCAGCAGCATTGGACAGTATGGCTACACCTTC
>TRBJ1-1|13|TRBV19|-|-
CASSIGANTEAFF
TGTGCCAGTAGTATTGGGGCCAACACTGAAGCTTTCTTT
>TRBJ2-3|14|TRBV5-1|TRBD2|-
CASSGGGSTDTQYF
TGCGCCAGCAGCGGCGGGGGTTCCACAGATACGCAGTATTTT
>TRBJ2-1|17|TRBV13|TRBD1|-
CASSRSLQGYSYNEQFF
TGTGCCAGCAGCAGAAGTTTACAGGGGTACTCCTACAATGAGCAGTTCTTC
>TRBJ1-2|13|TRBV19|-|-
CASRERALGGYTF
TGTGCCAGTAGAGAGCGGGCTTTGGGAGGCTACACCTTC
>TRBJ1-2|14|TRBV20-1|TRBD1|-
CSASTGQTNYGYTF
TGCAGTGCCTCGACGGGACAGACTAACTATGGCTACACCTTC
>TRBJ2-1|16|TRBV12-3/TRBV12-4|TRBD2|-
CASSLGLAGVYNEQFF
TGTGCCAGCAGTTTAGGACTAGCGGGAGTCTACAATGAGCAGTTCTTC
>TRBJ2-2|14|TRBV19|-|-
CASRRGWNTGELFF
TGTGCCAGTAGGCGGGGTTGGAACACCGGGGAGCTGTTTTTT
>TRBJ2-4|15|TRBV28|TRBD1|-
CASSGDRGAKNIQYF
TGTGCCAGCAGTGGAGACAGGGGGGCCAAAAACATTCAGTACTTC
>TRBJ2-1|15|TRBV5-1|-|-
CASSMTGDSYNEQFF
TGCGCCAGCAGCATGACAGGAGACTCCTACAATGAGCAGTTCTTC
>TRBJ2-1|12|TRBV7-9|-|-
CASSSQGYEQFF
TGTGCCAGCAGCTCACAGGGATATGAGCAGTTCTTC
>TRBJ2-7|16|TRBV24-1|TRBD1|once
CATSDTGQGSGYEQYF
TGTGCCACCAGTGATACGGGACAGGGAAGTGGCTACGAGCAGTACTTC
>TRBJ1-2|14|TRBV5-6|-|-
CASSIGPASYGYTF
TGTGCCAGCAGCATCGGACCGGCGAGCTATGGCTACACCTTC
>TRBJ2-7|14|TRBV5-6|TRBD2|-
CASSFEGGPIEQYF
TGTGCCAGCAGCTTTGAGGGAGGGCCCATCGAGCAGTACTTC
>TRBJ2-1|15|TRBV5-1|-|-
CASSLGTAQRNEQFF
TGCGCCAGCAGCTTGGGGACAGCCCAAAGAAATGAGCAGTTCTTC
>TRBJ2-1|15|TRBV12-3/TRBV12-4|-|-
CASSSLSKLNNEQFF
TGTGCCAGCAGTTCCCTTTCCAAACTAAACAATGAGCAGTTCTTC
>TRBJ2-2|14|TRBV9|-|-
CASSVGASTGELFF
TGTGCCAGCAGCGTAGGAGCCTCGACCGGGGAGCTGTTTTTT
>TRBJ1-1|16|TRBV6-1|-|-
CASSEGGGYMNTEAFF
TGTGCCAGCAGTGAAGGAGGGGGATACATGAACACTGAAGCTTTCTTT
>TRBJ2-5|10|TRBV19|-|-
CATGQETQYF
TGTGCCACGGGCCAAGAGACCCAGTACTTC
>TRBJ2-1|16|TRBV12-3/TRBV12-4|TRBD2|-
CASSLTSLAVYNEQFF
TGTGCCAGCAGTTTAACTAGCCTAGCGGTATACAATGAGCAGTTCTTC
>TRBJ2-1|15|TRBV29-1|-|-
CSVETGLGLNNEQFF
TGCAGCGTTGAGACAGGCCTTGGACTGAACAATGAGCAGTTCTTC
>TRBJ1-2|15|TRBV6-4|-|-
CASSPGPLANYGYTF
TGTGCCAGCAGTCCCGGGCCGTTAGCTAACTATGGCTACACCTTC
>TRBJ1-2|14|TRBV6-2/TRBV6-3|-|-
CASSYSASDYGYTF
TGTGCCAGCAGTTACTCTGCGAGTGATTATGGCTACACCTTC
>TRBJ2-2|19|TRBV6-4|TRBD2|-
CASSDSSSGIPPNTGELFF
TGTGCCAGCAGTGACTCGTCTAGCGGGATCCCCCCGAACACCGGGGAGCTGTTTTTT
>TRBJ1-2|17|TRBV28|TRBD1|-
CASGGPGQGSINYGYTF
TGTGCCAGCGGGGGACCCGGACAGGGCTCTATCAACTATGGCTACACCTTC
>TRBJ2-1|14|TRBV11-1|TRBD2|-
CASSLGLATNEQFF
TGTGCCAGCAGCCTGGGACTAGCGACAAATGAGCAGTTCTTC
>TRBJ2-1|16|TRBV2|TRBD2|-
CASSTGVREGWNEQFF
TGTGCCAGCAGCACCGGTGTGCGGGAGGGTTGGAATGAGCAGTTCTTC
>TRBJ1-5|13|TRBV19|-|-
CASSMRHNQPQHF
TGTGCCAGTAGTATGCGGCACAATCAGCCCCAGCATTTT
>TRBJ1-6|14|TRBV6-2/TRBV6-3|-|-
CASSYDRSYSPLHF
TGTGCCAGCAGTTACGATCGGAGTTATTCACCCCTCCACTTT
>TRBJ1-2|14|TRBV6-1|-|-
CASSIPGQEYGYTF
TGTGCCAGCAGTATTCCGGGACAAGAGTATGGCTACACCTTC
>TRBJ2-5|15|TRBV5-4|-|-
CASSSAGTAWETQYF
TGTGCCAGCAGCTCAGCCGGGACGGCGTGGGAGACCCAGTACTTC
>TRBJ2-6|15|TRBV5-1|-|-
CASSLDRQGANVLTF
TGCGCCAGCAGCTTGGACAGACAGGGGGCCAACGTCCTGACTTTC
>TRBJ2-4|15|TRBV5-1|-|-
CASSPLSSAKNIQYF
TGCGCCAGCAGCCCCCTTTCTAGCGCGAAAAACATTCAGTACTTC
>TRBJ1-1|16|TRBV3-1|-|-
CASSLRASGPNTEAFF
TGTGCCAGCAGCCTCCGGGCCTCTGGTCCGAACACTGAAGCTTTCTTT
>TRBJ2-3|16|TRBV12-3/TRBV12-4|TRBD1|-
CASSWPPGQVADTQYF
TGTGCCAGCAGTTGGCCCCCAGGACAGGTGGCAGATACGCAGTATTTT
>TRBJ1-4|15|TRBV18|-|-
CASSLQGGTNEKLFF
TGTGCCAGCTCCCTTCAGGGAGGTACTAATGAAAAACTGTTTTTT
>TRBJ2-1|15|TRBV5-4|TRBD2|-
CASSRAGVGYNEQFF
TGTGCCAGCAGCCGGGCGGGAGTAGGGTACAATGAGCAGTTCTTC
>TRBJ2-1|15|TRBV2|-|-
CASVGQRSGAGEQFF
TGTGCCAGCGTAGGTCAGCGGTCTGGAGCAGGTGAGCAGTTCTTC
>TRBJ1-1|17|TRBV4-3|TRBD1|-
CASSQEGPDRGPGEAFF
TGCGCCAGCAGCCAGGAGGGTCCCGACAGGGGCCCAGGTGAAGCTTTCTTT
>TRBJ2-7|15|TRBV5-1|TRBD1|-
CASSSTGGASYEQYF
TGCGCCAGCAGCTCGACAGGGGGCGCATCCTACGAGCAGTACTTC
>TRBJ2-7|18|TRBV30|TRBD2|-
CAWSLSLFSTSGTYEQYF
TGTGCCTGGAGCCTCTCTCTTTTTTCGACTAGCGGAACCTACGAGCAGTACTTC
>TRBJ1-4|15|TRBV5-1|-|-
CASSSRGIPNEKLFF
TGCGCCAGCAGCTCTAGGGGGATTCCTAATGAAAAACTGTTTTTT
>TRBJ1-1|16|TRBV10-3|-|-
CAISESVEGRGTEAFF
TGTGCCATCAGTGAGTCTGTAGAGGGGCGAGGCACTGAAGCTTTCTTT
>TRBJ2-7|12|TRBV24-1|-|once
CATSDVGGEQYF
TGTGCCACCAGTGATGTGGGGGGCGAGCAGTACTTC
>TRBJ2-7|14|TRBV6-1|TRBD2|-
CASSFSGNSYEQYF
TGTGCCAGCAGCTTTAGCGGGAACTCCTACGAGCAGTACTTC